These 29 T cell receptor beta chains originate from one sample sequenced in a study of Ad26.COV2.S vaccination and SARS-CoV-2 variants. The treatment denotes: around 19 received Ad26.COV2.S at low or high dose, single or two shots; roughly five received placebo; per-sample allocation not given. At day 63 after the first vaccine or placebo injection, samples were drawn. Profiling relied on immunoSEQ multiplex PCR, and the TCRdb table lists in-frame clones only, not all of them. The sample includes approximately 460,000 clones, about nine tenths of them seen just once. The specimen was peripheral blood, collected in a trial of Ad26.COV2.S vaccine versus placebo. Every receptor here comes from a person between 18 and 65 years old who received the Ad26.COV2.S COVID-19 vaccine or a placebo.

The chain joins TRBV28 to TRBJ2-6; 9 bases are a match to TRBD1. This CDR3 contains 18 residues. Germline-derived CDR1 and CDR2 are MDHEN and SYDVKM. Germline trimming cut 6 bases from V and 0 bases from J; bases unmatched to any gene: 9. In DNA, the CDR3 is TGTGCCAGCAGCCTACAGGGGGCGCTTTACTCTGGGGCCAACGTCCTGACTTTC. Translated, it gives CASSLQGALYSGANVLTF.

This chain connects TRBV3-1 (or the pseudogene TRBV3-2) to TRBJ1-4; TRBD1 aligns across 10 bases. V shed 4 bases and J 1 base; nucleotides not matched to a gene: 6. The CDR3 spans 17 residues. Germline assignment: CDR1 LGHDT and CDR2 YNNKEL (reference sequence). DNA of the CDR3: TGTGCCAGCAGCCCCCGGGACAGGGGTAAAACTAATGAAAAACTGTTTTTT. Its translation is CASSPRDRGKTNEKLFF.

Note on this clone: Distinct nucleotide sequences in the sample also encode this CDR3. The rearrangement uses TRBV2 and TRBJ2-7; 7 nucleotides match TRBD1. Trimming at V came to 5 bases and at J to 3 bases, leaving 1 base not matched to a gene. This CDR3 has 12 amino acids. Germline values: CDR1 SNHLY, CDR2 FYNNEI. The CDR3 protein is CASSRTGYEQYF. CDR3 coding DNA: TGTGCCAGCAGTCGGACAGGCTACGAGCAGTACTTC.

The chain links TRBV24-1 to TRBJ2-1; D may be TRBD2 (6 bases). V was clipped by 3 bases and J by 9 bases, with 29 bases between them. The CDR3 covers 19 residues. The germline V gene has CDR1 KGHDR and CDR2 SFDVKD. CDR3 bases: TGTGCCACCAGTGATCCACACAAAACCCGCCGGGACGGTAGCGGTGAGCAGTTCTTC. Protein sequence: CATSDPHKTRRDGSGEQFF.

V gene TRBV7-3 combines with J gene TRBJ1-1; TRBD1 might be the D (5 bases). With 1 base removed from V and 1 base from J, the gap between germline ends came to 7 bases. Germline CDR1 and CDR2: SGHTA and FQGTGA. This CDR3 contains 14 residues. CDR3 DNA sequence: TGTGCCAGCAGCTTAAGCGGGGGGAACACTGAAGCTTTCTTT. Translation: CASSLSGGNTEAFF.

About this clone itself: This specimen includes other DNA sequences encoding the same CDR3. V usage is TRBV6-5 and J usage is TRBJ1-1, with D unresolved. The CDR3 is 13 amino acids. Trimming removed 2 bases at V and 1 base at J, with 5 bases between. Germline CDR1 reads MNHEY; CDR2 reads SVGAGI. CDR3 in DNA: TGTGCCAGCAGTTACCGGGCGAACACTGAAGCTTTCTTT. Protein: CASSYRANTEAFF.

This rearrangement joins TRBV27 to TRBJ2-3, with a weak D call TRBD1 (6 bases). Trimming left V 2 bases short and J 4 bases short, with 22 bases between. There are 18 residues in the CDR3. The germline gives CDR1 MNHEY, CDR2 SMNVEV (reference sequence). CDR3 residues: CASSLLGRGVGYADTQYF. The CDR3 coding sequence is TGTGCCAGCAGTTTACTCGGCAGGGGAGTCGGTTACGCAGATACGCAGTATTTT.

Details on this clone: Because the CDR3's place on the DNA is in doubt, the DNA is left out and the CDR3 is given as listed by TCRdb. The V call is TRBV28, the J call TRBJ2-1; the table assigns TRBD2, which was not confirmed against the DNA. Inclusive of both ends, the CDR3 amounts to 15 amino acids. The germline V gene has CDR1 MDHEN and CDR2 SYDVKM. CDR3 sequence: CASSLGTGTYNEQFF.

The rearrangement joins TRBV15 to TRBJ1-6; a weak D match, TRBD1 (5 bases). The CDR3 contains 14 residues. Per the germline V gene, CDR1 is LNHNV and CDR2 is YYDKDF (reference sequence). Between the trimmed V and J ends, which lost 4 bases and 7 bases, there was a span of 11 bases. CDR3 region: CATSTRPGNSPLHF. The CDR3 coding sequence is TGTGCCACCAGCACACGACCAGGGAATTCACCCCTCCACTTT. Variable domain in full (rest from reference TRBV15 and TRBJ1-6): DAMVIQNPRYQVTQFGKPVTLSCSQTLNHNVMYWYQQKSSQAPKLLFHYYDKDFNNEADTPDNFQSRRPNTSFCFLDIRSPGLGDTAMYLCATSTRPGNSPLHFGNGTRLTVT.

The V gene is TRBV19, the J gene TRBJ1-5, with D tentatively TRBD1 (6 bases). V was pared by 4 bases and J by 2 bases, with 9 bases between. There are 14 residues in the CDR3. Germline V gene sequence: CDR1 LNHDA, CDR2 SQIVND (reference sequence). In DNA, the CDR3 is TGTGCCAGTAGTACGGACAGCGGCAATCAGCCCCAGCATTTT. It yields the protein CASSTDSGNQPQHF.

The V call is TRBV5-8, the J call TRBJ2-1; 7 bases fit TRBD1. Germline CDR1 is SGHTS and CDR2 is YDEGEE. This CDR3 is 11 amino acids long. Trimming took 10 bases from V and 8 from J; bases not matched to a gene: 6. This CDR3 is CAGGQVDEQFF. CDR3 nucleotide sequence: TGTGCCGGTGGACAGGTAGATGAGCAGTTCTTC.

J is TRBJ2-3 and V is TRBV21-1; no DNA check was done on the table's D call, TRBD2. TRBV21-1 is a listed pseudogene. There are 20 residues in the CDR3. CDR3 bases: TGTGCCAGCAGCCATACCGATGCGGAGCGGGGGGGCCGTGGCACAGATACGCAGTATTTT. This codes for CASSHTDAERGGRGTDTQYF.

The V and J genes are TRBV27 and TRBJ2-1; tentative D call: TRBD2 (6 bases). There are 14 residues in the CDR3. Looked up from germline, CDR1 is MNHEY and CDR2 is SMNVEV (reference sequence). V was shortened by 5 bases and J by 6 bases, with 14 bases between the two germline ends. CDR3 coding DNA: TGTGCCAGCAGTCCACGACTAGTAACCAATGAGCAGTTCTTC. As protein: CASSPRLVTNEQFF.

About this clone itself: Other DNA sequences in this specimen translate into the identical CDR3. The rearrangement joins TRBV6-5 to TRBJ1-5, with D uncertain. From germline, CDR1 is MNHEY and CDR2 SVGAGI. Trimming stripped 8 bases from V and 2 bases from J, with 10 bases between. The CDR3 extends over 13 amino acids. CDR3 amino acids: CASSLVGNQPQHF. CDR3 DNA sequence: TGTGCCAGCTCCCTTGTTGGCAATCAGCCCCAGCATTTT.

The CDR3 DNA reads TGCGCCAGCAGCAGTCGGGACGACAAAGAGACCCAGTACTTC. Protein product: CASSSRDDKETQYF. This chain uses TRBV10-1 with TRBJ2-5; the D call may be TRBD1 or TRBD2 (5 bases each). V lost 6 bases to trimming and J lost 3 bases, with 14 bases between them. CDR3 size: 14 residues. CDR1 and CDR2 (germline): WNHNN, SYGVQD (reference sequence).

This chain uses TRBV7-2 with TRBJ1-1; possible D gene TRBD1, 5 bases. The ends were cut back, 7 bases at V and 5 bases at J, with 23 bases in the middle. Germline loops: CDR1 SGHTA, CDR2 FQGNSA. This CDR3 is 16 amino acids long. CDR3 nucleotide sequence: TGTGCCAGCAAATTGGGAGGGGACCCCGGAACGACTGAAGCTTTCTTT. It specifies CASKLGGDPGTTEAFF.

The chain employs TRBV29-1 and TRBJ2-1; no clear D. There are 12 residues in the CDR3. The V gene's germline CDR1 is SQVTM and CDR2 ANQGSEA. Trimming left V 7 bases short and J 5 bases short, with 12 bases between. The CDR3 region is CSGGLNNNEQFF. The CDR3 coding sequence is TGCAGCGGTGGTTTAAATAACAATGAGCAGTTCTTC.

The V gene is TRBV24-1, the J gene TRBJ2-1, with 11 bases that match TRBD2. The J segment lost 4 bases and the V segment lost 9 bases, leaving 1 base of the junction unmatched. Germline loops: CDR1 KGHDR, CDR2 SFDVKD. This CDR3 spans 13 amino acids. The DNA of the CDR3 is TGTGCCACCTCTAGCGGGAGGTACAATGAGCAGTTCTTC. It encodes CATSSGRYNEQFF.

The V and J genes are TRBV27 and TRBJ2-1; 7 nucleotides agree with TRBD2. CDR3 size: 15 residues. Germline trimming cut 6 bases from V and 0 bases from J; bases unmatched to any gene: 5. Per germline, CDR1 MNHEY and CDR2 SMNVEV (reference sequence). The CDR3 is CASRQAGSSYNEQFF. The CDR3 region has the DNA TGTGCCAGCAGGCAAGCGGGGAGCTCCTACAATGAGCAGTTCTTC.

The V gene is TRBV27, the J gene TRBJ2-1; 8 bases map to TRBD2. CDR1 is MNHEY, CDR2 SMNVEV, per germline (reference sequence). The CDR3 is made up of 14 amino acids. The J segment lost 6 bases and the V segment lost 5 bases, leaving 6 bases of the junction unmatched. CDR3 DNA: TGTGCCAGCAGTCTTAGCGGGGCCACCAATGAGCAGTTCTTC. Its protein is CASSLSGATNEQFF.

The chain uses TRBV11-1 and TRBJ2-7, with D perhaps TRBD1 or TRBD2 (6 bases each). The germline V and J ends were trimmed by 1 base and 7 bases, with 11 bases remaining between them. There are 13 residues in the CDR3. Germline loops: CDR1 SGHAT, CDR2 FQDESV (reference sequence). The CDR3 loop is CASSLGTGREQYF. The CDR3 nucleotides read TGTGCCAGCAGCTTAGGAACAGGGAGGGAGCAGTACTTC.

The chain combines TRBV15 with TRBJ1-4; 7 bases match TRBD1. After removal of 7 bases from V and 0 bases from J, the junction contained 5 bases not matched to a gene. CDR1 and CDR2 from the germline V gene are LNHNV and YYDKDF (reference sequence). The CDR3 has 15 amino acids. CDR3 protein: CATKKGQSTNEKLFF. The CDR3 nucleotides read TGTGCCACCAAAAAGGGACAGTCAACTAATGAAAAACTGTTTTTT.

This clone was seen only once. This chain links TRBV4-2 with TRBJ2-6; 9 bases are shared with TRBD1. J lost 7 bases, V lost 2 bases, and 6 bases had no gene match. The CDR3 spans 16 residues. CDR1 is LGHNA, CDR2 YNFKEQ, per germline. The CDR3 bases are TGTGCCAGCAGCCAACACAGACAGGGGGTCGCCAACGTCCTGACTTTC. Translated: CASSQHRQGVANVLTF.

The V call is TRBV18, the J call TRBJ1-5; D unclear. Germline V gene data show CDR1 as KGHSH and CDR2 as LQKENI. Trimming stripped 2 bases from V and 7 bases from J, with 15 bases between. This CDR3 region has 15 residues. CDR3: CASSPDQVVSQPQHF. DNA of the CDR3: TGTGCCAGCTCACCAGACCAGGTAGTTTCACAGCCCCAGCATTTT.

This clone came up once. The V gene is TRBV6-1, the J gene TRBJ2-1; 13 positions agree with TRBD2. The V and J ends lost 4 bases and 2 bases, in that order; junction bases with no gene match: 11. Germline CDR1 reads MNHNS; CDR2 reads SASEGT. The CDR3 extends over 19 amino acids. The CDR3 reads CASSVVGTSGVGPYNEQFF. The CDR3, as DNA: TGTGCCAGCAGTGTGGTAGGGACTAGCGGGGTCGGGCCCTACAATGAGCAGTTCTTC.

In DNA form, the CDR3 reads TGTGCCAGCTATTGGACAGGATACATGAACACTGAAGCTTTCTTT. It translates to CASYWTGYMNTEAFF. The J gene is TRBJ1-1, the V gene TRBV18; 7 bases align to TRBD1. The CDR3 has 15 amino acids. The V and J ends lost 7 bases and 0 bases, in that order; junction bases with no gene match: 8. Germline CDR1 is KGHSH and CDR2 is LQKENI.

V and J are TRBV5-6 and TRBJ2-7, with D possibly TRBD2 on 5 matching bases. Trimming took 0 bases from V and 2 from J, leaving 12 bases between them. Looked up from germline, CDR1 is SGHDT and CDR2 is YYEEEE. The CDR3 extends over 15 amino acids. The CDR3 sequence is CASSLGTGLPYEQYF. In nucleotides, the CDR3 is TGTGCCAGCAGCTTGGGCACCGGACTGCCCTACGAGCAGTACTTC.

The rearrangement joins TRBV7-2 to TRBJ1-2; D gene uncertain. The CDR3 extends over 12 amino acids. Germline CDR1 SGHTA, CDR2 FQGNSA. With 0 bases removed from V and 5 bases from J, the gap between germline ends came to 4 bases. In nucleotides, the CDR3 is TGTGCCAGCAGCTTAGCGGGGTATGGCTACACCTTC. Residues: CASSLAGYGYTF.

The chain links TRBV6-5 to TRBJ2-2, with 9 bases aligning to TRBD1. The V gene's germline CDR1 is MNHEY and CDR2 SVGAGI. Trimming took 7 bases from V and 4 from J; bases not matched to a gene: 4. This CDR3 is 14 amino acids long. The CDR3 DNA reads TGTGCCAGCAAGAAGGACAGGGGCACCGGGGAGCTGTTTTTT. Its protein is CASKKDRGTGELFF.